A selection of T cell receptor beta chains follows, all from one sample in a study of cytomegalovirus exposure and HLA in healthy donors. Data came from immunoSEQ multiplex PCR; TCRdb stores just in-frame clones and leaves some out. The sample has under 250,000 clones; around 90% are singletons. Specimen: PBMCs. All receptors derive from a woman between 18 and 29 years old in good health and CMV-seropositive. The CDR3 runs from the conserved cysteine through the conserved F or W. D genes are given only for firm matches. Not every row has a clone size; where given, it reads once, few, many or a size class.

>TRBJ1-5|NA|NA|TRBV25-1
TGTGCCAGCAGTGAGGGACCGCGGGATAATCAGCCCCAGCATTTT
CASSEGPRDNQPQHF
>TRBJ2-5|NA|NA|TRBV2
TGTGCCAGCAGAGCACAAGAGACCCAGTACTTC
CASRAQETQYF
>TRBJ1-1|TRBD1|NA|TRBV11-3
TGTGCCAGCAGCTTACTTGGGACAGGGGAGATTGAAGCTTTCTTT
CASSLLGTGEIEAFF
>TRBJ2-3|TRBD1|NA|TRBV19
TGTGCCAGTAGTCCATTGACAGGGACAAGCACAGATACGCAGTATTTT
CASSPLTGTSTDTQYF
>TRBJ2-3|TRBD2|NA|TRBV28
TGTGCCAGCAGTCCCCCAAGGAGCGGGAGGGCCACAGATACGCAGTATTTT
CASSPPRSGRATDTQYF
>TRBJ2-7|NA|few|TRBV5-1
TGCGCCAGCAGCTTGGTGCCAGCGGGTACCTACGAGCAGTACTTC
CASSLVPAGTYEQYF
>TRBJ1-1|NA|NA|TRBV11-1
TGTGCCAGCAGCTTACAGGCGGGGCGTGGGAACACTGAAGCTTTCTTT
CASSLQAGRGNTEAFF
>TRBJ1-1|TRBD1|NA|TRBV5-6
TGTGCCAGCAGCTTGGGCTATCGACAGGGGAACACTGAAGCTTTCTTT
CASSLGYRQGNTEAFF
>TRBJ1-2|NA|few|TRBV30
TGTGCCTGGAGTGTGGACTCCCAGGACACCTTC
CAWSVDSQDTF
>TRBJ2-7|NA|NA|TRBV6-5
TGTGCCAGCAGAACAGGGATCCACGAGCAGTACTTC
CASRTGIHEQYF
>TRBJ2-1|NA|NA|TRBV7-9
TGTGCCAGCAGCGACCCCGACCGGAGCTCCTACAATGAGCAGTTCTTC
CASSDPDRSSYNEQFF
>TRBJ2-7|TRBD2|NA|TRBV5-1
TGCGCCAGCAGCATGGGACTAGCGGGAGTCGAGCAGTACTTC
CASSMGLAGVEQYF
>TRBJ2-7|TRBD1|once|TRBV30
TGTGCCTGGAGTCATGGGACAGGGCCCTACGAGCAGTACTTC
CAWSHGTGPYEQYF
>TRBJ2-7|NA|NA|TRBV7-6
TGTGCCAGCAGCTTAGGGCCAAGCTACGAGCAGTACTTC
CASSLGPSYEQYF
>TRBJ1-5|TRBD1|NA|TRBV7-6
TGTGCCAGCAGCTTAACCGGGACAGAGGGCCAGCCCCAGCATTTT
CASSLTGTEGQPQHF